Shown below are 26 T cell receptor beta chains from a single sample sequenced in a study of T-cell reconstitution after alpha-beta-depleted transplantation in children. For TCRbeta, the library was prepared with unique molecular identifiers. TCRdb re-called the PCR reads through MiXCR, storing one row per CDR3 protein. The sample shows fewer than 750,000 distinct CDR3 sequences, more than 20% of them seen only once. The sample in question was PBMCs, mostly from graft donor cells, obtained 360 days after TCRalphabeta/CD19-depleted stem cell transplant. These receptor sequences come from a boy under three years old who had a stem cell transplant for acute myeloid leukemia, so the T cells may come from the graft donor.

This clonotype has ten or more counts. The chain uses TRBV20-1 and TRBJ1-1; tentatively, D is TRBD1 (5 bases). This CDR3 has 13 amino acids. CDR1 is DFQATT, CDR2 SNEGSKA, per germline (reference sequence). With 6 bases removed from V and 6 bases from J, the gap between germline ends came to 17 bases. As DNA, the CDR3 is TGCAGTGCGAGGTGGGGGGTTTATTCTGAAGCTTTCTTT. Protein product: CSARWGVYSEAFF.

The sample holds a few counts of this clonotype. The chain employs TRBV14 and TRBJ2-7, with TRBD2 matching 8 bases. V lost 5 bases and J lost 6; bases outside the gene matches: 9. Germline CDR1 and CDR2: SGHDN and FVKESK. The CDR3 has 14 amino acids. The CDR3 DNA sequence: TGTGCCAGCAGCGGAGCGGGGGAGTGGGGCGAGCAGTACTTC. It is translated as CASSGAGEWGEQYF.

The sample holds a few counts of this clonotype. The V and J genes are TRBV5-1 and TRBJ2-7, with TRBD1 as a possible D gene (5 bases). Germline-derived CDR1 and CDR2 are SGHRS and YFSETQ. This CDR3 contains 19 residues. Trimming stripped 0 bases from V and 3 bases from J, with 25 bases between. The chain's CDR3 is CASSLDSPGGTDSLYEQYF. CDR3 nucleotides: TGCGCCAGCAGCTTGGACTCTCCTGGCGGAACTGACAGCCTCTACGAGCAGTACTTC.

The chain has TRBV5-6 and TRBJ2-2, with 11 bases matching TRBD1. The CDR3 length is 17 residues. CDR1 is SGHDT, CDR2 YYEEEE, per germline. Trimming cost V 6 bases and J 5 bases; bases outside gene matches: 12. The CDR3 here is CASKLSDRGRRTGELFF. The DNA of the CDR3 is TGTGCCAGCAAGCTTTCGGACAGGGGGCGACGTACCGGGGAGCTGTTTTTT.

This clonotype was seen more than once but under ten times. This chain uses TRBV12-3 or TRBV12-4 with TRBJ2-4, with D perhaps TRBD1 or TRBD2 (6 bases each). V gave up 3 bases and J gave up 0 bases, with 18 bases separating them. CDR3 length: 18 amino acids. CDR3 amino acids: CASSLGGMGRVAKNIQYF. CDR3 bases: TGTGCCAGCAGTTTGGGGGGCATGGGTCGGGTAGCCAAAAACATTCAGTACTTC.

This clonotype was picked up a small number of times. The chain employs TRBV9 and TRBJ2-1, with TRBD2 identical over 12 bases. CDR3 length: 15 residues. V shed 3 bases, J shed 8 bases, and the junction held 6 bases outside the gene matches. Germline lookup yields CDR1 SGDLS and CDR2 YYNGEE. The CDR3 reads CASSATGLAGDEQFF. The CDR3, as DNA: TGTGCCAGCAGCGCAACGGGACTAGCGGGCGATGAGCAGTTCTTC.

The chain employs TRBV28 and TRBJ2-1; 11 bases fit TRBD1. CDR1 is MDHEN, CDR2 SYDVKM, per germline. J was trimmed by 9 bases and V by 5 bases; bases with no gene match: 9. This CDR3 contains 15 residues. The DNA of the CDR3 is TGTGCCAGCAGTACGGGACAGGGGGTGCCCAGTGAGCAGTTCTTC. Amino acid sequence: CASSTGQGVPSEQFF. Looking up the rest from reference TRBV28 and TRBJ2-1 gives the full variable domain: DVKVTQSSRYLVKRTGEKVFLECVQDMDHENMFWYRQDPGLGLRLIYFSYDVKMKEKGDIPEGYSVSREKKERFSLILESASTNQTSMYLCASSTGQGVPSEQFFGPGTRLTVL.

There are a few counts of this clonotype. The rearrangement uses TRBV6-1 and TRBJ1-2; TRBD1 agrees at 7 bases. There are 16 residues in the CDR3. CDR1 MNHNS and CDR2 SASEGT come from the germline V gene. V was clipped by 6 bases and J by 3 bases; unmatched bases: 13. The CDR3 sequence: CASRRENRGLYYGYTF. CDR3 DNA sequence: TGTGCCAGCAGACGCGAAAACAGGGGACTCTACTATGGCTACACCTTC.

As for this clonotype: One end of the junction is discordant with germline, which a read error may explain. The gene calls are TRBV28 and TRBJ2-1, with D perhaps TRBD2 (5 bases). The germline CDR1 and CDR2 sequences are MDHEN and SYDVKM. The CDR3 is 16 amino acids. Written as DNA, the CDR3 is TGTGCCAACAGTTTGTCGTGGGGAGCTCCCACAATTGAGCAGTTCTTC. This gives the protein CANSLSWGAPTIEQFF.

This clonotype was recorded many times. The rearrangement links TRBV2 to TRBJ2-1; TRBD2 agrees at 10 bases. The CDR3 covers 18 residues. Germline values: CDR1 SNHLY, CDR2 FYNNEI. J gave up 5 bases and V 1 base, and 11 bases lay outside the gene matches. This CDR3 reads CASSEGASGGPFNNEQFF. CDR3 DNA sequence: TGTGCCAGCAGTGAAGGTGCTAGCGGGGGCCCCTTTAACAATGAGCAGTTCTTC. Full variable domain (missing parts from reference TRBV2 and TRBJ2-1): EPEVTQTPSHQVTQMGQEVILRCVPISNHLYFYWYRQILGQKVEFLVSFYNNEISEKSEIFDDQFSVERPDGSNFTLKIRSTKLEDSAMYFCASSEGASGGPFNNEQFFGPGTRLTVL.

This clonotype was recorded at least ten times. V and J are TRBV20-1 and TRBJ2-1; 10 bases map to TRBD2. The CDR3 is made up of 15 amino acids. With 1 base clipped from V and 3 bases from J, the junction kept 3 bases outside the gene matches. CDR1 and CDR2 (germline): DFQATT, SNEGSKA (reference sequence). The DNA of the CDR3 is TGCAGTGCTAGAGGTAGGACTAGCGGCTACAATGAGCAGTTCTTC. Translated, it gives CSARGRTSGYNEQFF.

The chain is built from TRBV7-2 and TRBJ2-1; no reliable D call. The CDR3 is 14 amino acids. The germline V and J ends were trimmed by 0 bases and 7 bases, with 10 bases remaining between them. Germline lookup yields CDR1 SGHTA and CDR2 FQGNSA. In DNA form, the CDR3 reads TGTGCCAGCAGCTTAGCGCTAACTGTAAATGAGCAGTTCTTC. The encoded protein is CASSLALTVNEQFF.

The J gene is TRBJ2-1, the V gene TRBV20-1; tentatively, D is TRBD1 (6 bases). The CDR3 sequence is 14 residues long. The germline gives CDR1 DFQATT, CDR2 SNEGSKA (reference sequence). The V gene lost 6 bases and the J gene lost 2 bases, with 14 bases spanning the gap. The CDR3 bases are TGCAGTGCGCAAACTAGGGGGACCTACAATGAGCAGTTCTTC. Amino acids: CSAQTRGTYNEQFF.

This clonotype was seen repeatedly, ten times or more. The chain carries TRBV29-1 and TRBJ2-3, with TRBD2 as a possible D gene (5 bases). V was trimmed by 4 bases and J by 2 bases, leaving 19 bases between them. In germline, CDR1 is SQVTM, CDR2 ANQGSEA. The CDR3 extends over 16 amino acids. CDR3 region: CSVVTPRRSATDTQYF. As DNA, the CDR3 is TGCAGCGTTGTCACCCCAAGGAGGAGCGCCACAGATACGCAGTATTTT.

The V gene is TRBV7-8, the J gene TRBJ2-3; maybe TRBD1 (6 bases). V was shortened by 5 bases and J by 2 bases, with 20 bases between the two germline ends. CDR3 length: 17 amino acids. Germline V gene data show CDR1 as SGHVS and CDR2 as FQNEAQ. The CDR3 nucleotides are TGTGCCAGCAGCCCCGAGGGTAGGGGGATATACACAGATACGCAGTATTTT. This gives the protein CASSPEGRGIYTDTQYF.

V gene TRBV11-1 combines with J gene TRBJ2-3, with 11 bases that match TRBD2. The CDR3 has 18 amino acids. The trim removed 5 bases at V and 4 bases at J, leaving 14 bases unmatched. Germline CDR1 is SGHAT and CDR2 is FQDESV (reference sequence). This CDR3 is CASSVFRTRLAGPDTQYF. The CDR3 coding sequence is TGTGCCAGCAGCGTATTTAGAACGAGACTAGCGGGGCCAGATACGCAGTATTTT.

This clonotype occurred a few times. This rearrangement joins TRBV15 to TRBJ2-7; no clear D gene. V lost 0 bases and J lost 2, with 11 bases in between. This CDR3 is 15 amino acids long. Germline V gene sequence: CDR1 LNHNV, CDR2 YYDKDF (reference sequence). In DNA, the CDR3 is TGTGCCACCAGCAGAGAGGGCAGCCCGCCCTACGAGCAGTACTTC. Translation: CATSREGSPPYEQYF.

This clonotype was observed many times. The V gene is TRBV12-5, the J gene TRBJ2-2; D uncertain. The V end was cut by 4 bases, the J end by 3 bases, with 6 bases between. This CDR3 contains 13 residues. Per germline, CDR1 LGHNT and CDR2 FRNRAP. The CDR3 protein is CASGWTDTGELFF. CDR3 DNA: TGTGCTAGTGGTTGGACGGACACCGGGGAGCTGTTTTTT. The full variable domain, with the rest looked up from reference TRBV12-5 and TRBJ2-2, is DARVTQTPRHKVTEMGQEVTMRCQPILGHNTVFWYRQTMMQGLELLAYFRNRAPLDDSGMPKDRFSAEMPDATLATLKIQPSEPRDSAVYFCASGWTDTGELFFGEGSRLTVL.

This clonotype has just a few counts. The chain employs TRBV12-3 or TRBV12-4 and TRBJ2-6, with a tentative D call TRBD2 (6 bases). The V end lost 6 bases, the J end lost 4 bases, and 16 bases lay between the germline ends. CDR3 size: 16 residues. CDR3 in amino acids: CASSQQDAGGANVLTF. CDR3 nucleotides: TGTGCCAGCAGCCAACAGGACGCGGGAGGGGCCAACGTCCTGACTTTC.

CDR3 residues: CASASGAFGTNEKLFF. DNA of the CDR3: TGCGCCAGCGCGAGTGGGGCCTTTGGAACTAATGAAAAACTGTTTTTT. This chain connects TRBV5-1 to TRBJ1-4; D is possibly TRBD1 (5 bases). This CDR3 is built from 16 residues. The V end lost 7 bases, the J end lost 1 base, and 17 bases lay between the germline ends. From germline, CDR1 is SGHRS and CDR2 YFSETQ.

This clonotype appeared many times. The rearrangement joins TRBV29-1 to TRBJ2-2; D is perhaps TRBD1 or TRBD2 (5 bases each). This CDR3 comprises 13 residues. The V gene's germline CDR1 is SQVTM and CDR2 ANQGSEA. V was trimmed by 6 bases and J by 6 bases, leaving 14 bases between them. The CDR3 DNA reads as TGCAGCGTCCGCCGTTTGGGGGCCGGGGAGCTGTTTTTT. This translates into CSVRRLGAGELFF.

This clonotype was counted many times. The rearrangement uses TRBV25-1 and TRBJ2-7, with D possibly being TRBD1 or TRBD2 (5 bases each). Between the trimmed V and J ends, which lost 7 bases and 3 bases, there was a span of 16 bases. The CDR3 is 14 residues long. Germline assignment: CDR1 MGHDK and CDR2 SYGVNS. For the CDR3, the DNA is TGTGCCAGCACCCCCCGTGGGACGGTCTACGAGCAGTACTTC. Amino acids: CASTPRGTVYEQYF.

In this sample, this clonotype turned up a few times. This chain links TRBV15 with TRBJ1-5; tentatively, D is TRBD1 (5 bases). The germline gives CDR1 LNHNV, CDR2 YYDKDF (reference sequence). The CDR3 is 13 residues long. Trimming removed 8 bases at V and 4 bases at J, with 12 bases between. CDR3 nucleotide sequence: TGTGCCACCTCGGCAGGGCGAAATCAGCCCCAGCATTTT. Translated, it gives CATSAGRNQPQHF.

This chain connects TRBV5-1 to TRBJ2-1, with 9 nucleotides matching TRBD2. The junction had 7 bases not matched to a gene; V was cut back by 5 bases and J by 4 bases. The germline gives CDR1 SGHRS, CDR2 YFSETQ. This CDR3 comprises 15 residues. CDR3 region: CASSLIAGEYNEQFF. CDR3 nucleotides: TGCGCCAGCAGTCTTATAGCGGGGGAGTACAATGAGCAGTTCTTC.

The chain is built from TRBV15 and TRBJ2-3, with D hard to call. V lost 4 bases and J 5 bases, leaving 4 bases between the germline ends. In germline, CDR1 is LNHNV, CDR2 YYDKDF (reference sequence). The CDR3 covers 11 residues. CDR3 protein: CATSKGDTQYF. The CDR3 DNA reads as TGTGCCACCAGCAAAGGAGATACGCAGTATTTT.

This clonotype has ten or more counts. The CDR3 nucleotides are TGTGCCAGCAGCTTAGATGGGAGCACTCGCTACGAGCAGTACTTC. Amino acid sequence: CASSLDGSTRYEQYF. The chain couples TRBV11-1 to TRBJ2-7; TRBD2 might be the D (5 bases). The CDR3 has 15 amino acids. Looked up from germline, CDR1 is SGHAT and CDR2 is FQDESV (reference sequence). The V and J ends lost 1 base and 3 bases respectively, with 13 bases between them.